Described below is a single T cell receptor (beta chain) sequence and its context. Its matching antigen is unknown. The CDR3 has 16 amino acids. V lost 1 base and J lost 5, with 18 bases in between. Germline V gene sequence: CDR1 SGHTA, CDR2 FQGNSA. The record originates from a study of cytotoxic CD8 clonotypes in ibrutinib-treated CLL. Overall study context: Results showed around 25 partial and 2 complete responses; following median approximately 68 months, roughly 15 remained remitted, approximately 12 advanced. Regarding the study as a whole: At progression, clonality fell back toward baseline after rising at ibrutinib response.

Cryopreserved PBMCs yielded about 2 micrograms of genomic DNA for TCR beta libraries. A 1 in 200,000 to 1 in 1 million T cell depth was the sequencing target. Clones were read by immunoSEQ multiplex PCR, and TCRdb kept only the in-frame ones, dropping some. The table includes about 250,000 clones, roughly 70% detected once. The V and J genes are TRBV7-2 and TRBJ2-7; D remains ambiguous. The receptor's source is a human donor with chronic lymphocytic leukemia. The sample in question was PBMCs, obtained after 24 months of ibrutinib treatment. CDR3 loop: CASSLVKFLWTDEQYF. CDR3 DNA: TGTGCCAGCAGCTTAGTCAAGTTCCTGTGGACGGACGAGCAGTACTTC.